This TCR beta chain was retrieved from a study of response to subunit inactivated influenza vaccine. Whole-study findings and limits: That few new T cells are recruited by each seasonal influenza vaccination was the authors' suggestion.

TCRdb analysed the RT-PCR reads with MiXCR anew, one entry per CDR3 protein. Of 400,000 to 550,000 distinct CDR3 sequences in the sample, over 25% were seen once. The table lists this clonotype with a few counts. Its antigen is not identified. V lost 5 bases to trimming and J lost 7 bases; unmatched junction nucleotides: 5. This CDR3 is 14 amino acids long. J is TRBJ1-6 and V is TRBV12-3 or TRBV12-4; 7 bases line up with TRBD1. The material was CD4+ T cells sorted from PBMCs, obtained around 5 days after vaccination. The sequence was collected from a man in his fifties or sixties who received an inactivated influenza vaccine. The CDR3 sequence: CASSAGTVNSPLHF. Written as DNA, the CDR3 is TGTGCCAGCAGTGCCGGGACAGTCAATTCACCCCTCCACTTT.